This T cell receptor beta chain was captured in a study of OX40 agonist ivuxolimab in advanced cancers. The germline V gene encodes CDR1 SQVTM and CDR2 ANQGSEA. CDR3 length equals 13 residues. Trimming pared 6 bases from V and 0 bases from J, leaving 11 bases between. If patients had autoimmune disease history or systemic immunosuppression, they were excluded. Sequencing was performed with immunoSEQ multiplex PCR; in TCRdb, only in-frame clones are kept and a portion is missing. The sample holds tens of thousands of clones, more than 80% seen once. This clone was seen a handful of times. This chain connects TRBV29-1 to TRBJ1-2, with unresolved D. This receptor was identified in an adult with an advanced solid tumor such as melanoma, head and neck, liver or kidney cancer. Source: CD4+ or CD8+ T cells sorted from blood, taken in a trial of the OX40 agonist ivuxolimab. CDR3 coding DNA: TGCAGCGTAAACCACGGAACTAACTATGGCTACACCTTC. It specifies CSVNHGTNYGYTF.